What follows are 22 T cell receptor beta chains derived from one specimen sequenced in a study of cytomegalovirus exposure and HLA in healthy donors. The protocol was immunoSEQ multiplex PCR, while the TCRdb copy is restricted to in-frame clones and leaves out a portion. There are 160,000 or so clones in the sample; more than 75% occur only once, and approximately 1.4% lies in the top ten. The sample was PBMCs. The origin of the receptors is a woman between 25 and 40 years old in good health and CMV-seronegative.

V and J are TRBV30 and TRBJ2-7; perhaps TRBD2 as D (7 bases). V was shortened by 3 bases and J by 6 bases, with 12 bases between the two germline ends. The CDR3 covers 12 residues. CDR1 GTSNPN and CDR2 SVGIG come from the germline V gene (reference sequence). The CDR3 spells CAWRFRGGEQYF. CDR3 nucleotide sequence: TGTGCCTGGAGGTTTAGGGGGGGCGAGCAGTACTTC.

The chain recombines TRBV9 with TRBJ2-5; 10 bases are shared with TRBD1. This CDR3 contains 14 residues. Unmatched junction bases numbered 2, after V lost 3 bases and J lost 3 bases. Per germline, CDR1 SGDLS and CDR2 YYNGEE. CDR3 nucleotide sequence: TGTGCCAGCAGCGCAGGACAGGGGGAAGAGACCCAGTACTTC. It yields the protein CASSAGQGEETQYF.

This chain connects TRBV18 to TRBJ1-2; 7 bases map to TRBD1. Germline assignment: CDR1 KGHSH and CDR2 LQKENI. The V gene end was trimmed by 4 bases and the J gene end by 1 base; junction bases not matched to a gene: 6. The CDR3 runs to 15 residues. The CDR3 region is CASSQRQGNNYGYTF. CDR3 in DNA: TGTGCCAGCTCACAAAGACAGGGAAATAACTATGGCTACACCTTC.

V and J are TRBV12-5 and TRBJ2-3; no clear D. This CDR3 contains 12 residues. Germline V gives CDR1 LGHNT, CDR2 FRNRAP. V was clipped by 0 bases and J by 7 bases, with 5 bases between them. As DNA, the CDR3 is TGTGCTAGTGGTTTGGTACTTAATACGCAGTATTTT. It codes for CASGLVLNTQYF. The entire variable domain, with the rest obtained from reference TRBV12-5 and TRBJ2-3, is as follows: DARVTQTPRHKVTEMGQEVTMRCQPILGHNTVFWYRQTMMQGLELLAYFRNRAPLDDSGMPKDRFSAEMPDATLATLKIQPSEPRDSAVYFCASGLVLNTQYFGPGTRLTVL.

The chain carries TRBV7-2 and TRBJ2-7; D is unclear. CDR3 length equals 13 residues. Per germline, CDR1 SGHTA and CDR2 FQGNSA. V was clipped by 4 bases and J by 2 bases, with 9 bases between them. CDR3 region: CASSWAETYEQYF. As DNA, the CDR3 is TGTGCCAGCAGCTGGGCTGAGACCTACGAGCAGTACTTC. The full variable domain, in which reference TRBV7-2 and TRBJ2-7 provide the parts outside the CDR3, is GAGVSQSPSNKVTEKGKDVELRCDPISGHTALYWYRQSLGQGLEFLIYFQGNSAPDKSGLPSDRFSAERTGGSVSTLTIQRTQQEDSAVYLCASSWAETYEQYFGPGTRLTVT.

The J gene is TRBJ2-3, the V gene TRBV6-4; D possibly corresponds to TRBD1 (6 bases). This CDR3 has 16 residues. Trimming removed 2 bases at V and 1 base at J, with 13 bases between. Germline-derived CDR1 and CDR2 are MRHNA and SNTAGT. CDR3 DNA: TGTGCCAGCAGTGACGACGCTTCAGGGGGCACAGATACGCAGTATTTT. Translated: CASSDDASGGTDTQYF.

The J gene is TRBJ1-3, the V gene TRBV5-8; 11 positions match TRBD1. The V and J ends lost 4 bases and 3 bases, in that order; junction bases with no gene match: 6. The CDR3 has 16 residues. Germline V CDR1 and CDR2: SGHTS, YDEGEE. The CDR3 DNA is TGTGCCAGCAGCCTAGGACAGGGGGCAGGTGGAAACACCATATATTTT. As protein: CASSLGQGAGGNTIYF.

This rearrangement joins TRBV30 to TRBJ2-3; D is perhaps TRBD2 (5 bases). The CDR3 totals 14 residues. Looked up from germline, CDR1 is GTSNPN and CDR2 is SVGIG (reference sequence). Deletions cut 3 bases from V and 4 bases from J, with 14 bases between. The CDR3 coding sequence is TGTGCCTGGAGAATAGGAGGCAGTTCAGATACGCAGTATTTT. It yields the protein CAWRIGGSSDTQYF.

This sequence joins TRBV11-2 and TRBJ2-5; D perhaps matches TRBD2 (7 bases). Germline CDR1 and CDR2: SGHAT and FQNNGV. The length of the CDR3 is 14 residues. V lost 6 bases and J lost 5, with 16 bases in between. The CDR3 DNA follows: TGTGCCAGCAGAGGGGGGGGTGGCGGGGAGACCCAGTACTTC. The encoded protein is CASRGGGGGETQYF. Supplemented by reference TRBV11-2 and TRBJ2-5, the full variable domain reads EAGVAQSPRYKIIEKRQSVAFWCNPISGHATLYWYQQILGQGPKLLIQFQNNGVVDDSQLPKDRFSAERLKGVDSTLKIQPAKLEDSAVYLCASRGGGGGETQYFGPGTRLLVL.

The V call is TRBV20-1, the J call TRBJ2-2, with unresolved D. The germline gives CDR1 DFQATT, CDR2 SNEGSKA (reference sequence). V was clipped by 3 bases and J by 6 bases, with 5 bases between them. The CDR3 runs 11 residues. The CDR3 sequence: CSASAAGELFF. CDR3 DNA: TGCAGTGCTAGCGCAGCCGGGGAGCTGTTTTTT.

The gene calls are TRBV5-8 and TRBJ2-7; TRBD1 aligns across 11 bases. The ends lost 10 bases at V and 6 bases at J; junction bases unmatched: 15. The CDR3 is 15 amino acids. Germline V gives CDR1 SGHTS, CDR2 YDEGEE. CDR3: CAPTVPGQGGSEQYF. The CDR3 bases are TGTGCCCCCACGGTCCCGGGACAGGGGGGCAGCGAGCAGTACTTC.

The CDR3 protein is CASSGEGVRGRGMNTEAFF. The CDR3 DNA reads TGTGCCAGCAGTGGAGAAGGTGTCAGGGGGCGTGGGATGAACACTGAAGCTTTCTTT. V is TRBV6-1 and J is TRBJ1-1, with TRBD1 identical over 8 bases. The CDR3 is made up of 19 amino acids. J lost 0 bases, V lost 4 bases, and 16 bases had no gene match. Per germline, CDR1 MNHNS and CDR2 SASEGT.

This rearrangement joins TRBV6-1 to TRBJ2-2; D possibly corresponds to TRBD1 (5 bases). Trimming cost V 3 bases and J 1 base, with 15 bases left between them. This CDR3 has 17 amino acids. The germline gives CDR1 MNHNS, CDR2 SASEGT. CDR3 region: CASSDGKGAMNTGELFF. CDR3 in DNA: TGTGCCAGCAGTGATGGAAAAGGGGCTATGAACACCGGGGAGCTGTTTTTT.

This clone was seen a handful of times. V gene TRBV30 combines with J gene TRBJ1-1; D gene unclear. Per the germline V gene, CDR1 is GTSNPN and CDR2 is SVGIG (reference sequence). The CDR3 runs to 12 residues. V gave up 4 bases and J gave up 2 bases, with 8 bases separating them. As DNA, the CDR3 is TGTGCCTGGAACCGACTAAACACTGAAGCTTTCTTT. Protein: CAWNRLNTEAFF. Variable domain in full (rest from reference TRBV30 and TRBJ1-1): SQTIHQWPATLVQPVGSPLSLECTVEGTSNPNLYWYRQAAGRGLQLLFYSVGIGQISSEVPQNLSASRPQDRQFILSSKKLLLSDSGFYLCAWNRLNTEAFFGQGTRLTVV.

The V gene is TRBV27, the J gene TRBJ2-2; TRBD1 aligns across 7 bases. The trim removed 5 bases at V and 4 bases at J, leaving 10 bases unmatched. This CDR3 has 16 amino acids. CDR1 is MNHEY, CDR2 SMNVEV, per germline (reference sequence). The CDR3 here is CASSANRGVTTGELFF. Here the CDR3 DNA reads TGTGCCAGCAGTGCCAACAGGGGCGTAACCACCGGGGAGCTGTTTTTT.

In this sample, this clone turned up once. The chain couples TRBV6-1 to TRBJ2-7; TRBD2 matches 8 bases. The J segment lost 3 bases and the V segment lost 5 bases, leaving 9 bases of the junction unmatched. From germline, CDR1 is MNHNS and CDR2 SASEGT. The CDR3 loop spans 15 amino acids. The DNA for the CDR3 is TGTGCCAGCAGTCCTTTGGGACTAGTTGTCTACGAGCAGTACTTC. As protein: CASSPLGLVVYEQYF.

The chain links TRBV6-5 to TRBJ2-5; TRBD1 might be the D (6 bases). The CDR3 sequence is 15 residues long. V was shortened by 2 bases and J by 0 bases, with 10 bases between the two germline ends. Germline V gene data show CDR1 as MNHEY and CDR2 as SVGAGI. The CDR3 nucleotides read TGTGCCAGCAGTTACGTGGGGGCCCACCAAGAGACCCAGTACTTC. It specifies CASSYVGAHQETQYF.

The rearrangement uses TRBV7-8 and TRBJ2-2, with 8 bases matching TRBD2. CDR1 and CDR2 from the germline V gene are SGHVS and FQNEAQ. The CDR3 covers 16 residues. After removal of 6 bases from V and 7 bases from J, the junction contained 13 bases not matched to a gene. CDR3 DNA sequence: TGTGCCAGCAGTCGCTCGGGAGGGGGGGCCAGCGGGGAGCTGTTTTTT. Amino acid sequence: CASSRSGGGASGELFF.

J is TRBJ2-5 and V is TRBV2; 13 bases agree with TRBD2. CDR1 is SNHLY and CDR2 is FYNNEI in the germline V gene. After removal of 4 bases from V and 5 bases from J, the junction contained 10 bases not matched to a gene. This CDR3 has 17 amino acids. The CDR3 bases are TGTGCCAGCAGTGTTTCACTAGCGGGGGGGATGAGCGAGACCCAGTACTTC. As protein: CASSVSLAGGMSETQYF. Using reference TRBV2 and TRBJ2-5 for the parts outside the CDR3, the full variable domain is EPEVTQTPSHQVTQMGQEVILRCVPISNHLYFYWYRQILGQKVEFLVSFYNNEISEKSEIFDDQFSVERPDGSNFTLKIRSTKLEDSAMYFCASSVSLAGGMSETQYFGPGTRLLVL.

The rearrangement links TRBV5-1 to TRBJ2-3, with D possibly being TRBD1 (5 bases). Germline V lookup: CDR1 SGHRS, CDR2 YFSETQ. The CDR3 runs 15 residues. V lost 1 base and J lost 2, with 11 bases in between. The CDR3 sequence: CASSLNDRVTDTQYF. CDR3 coding DNA: TGCGCCAGCAGCTTGAATGACAGAGTCACAGATACGCAGTATTTT.

The V call is TRBV29-1, the J call TRBJ1-2, with unresolved D. The CDR3 consists of 12 residues. Trimming stripped 7 bases from V and 4 bases from J, with 13 bases between. CDR1 is SQVTM and CDR2 is ANQGSEA in the germline V gene. CDR3 bases: TGCAGCGGGTGGGCTGCACTCTATGGCTACACCTTC. Protein product: CSGWAALYGYTF.

A few counts support this clone. The chain couples TRBV5-1 to TRBJ1-2; TRBD1 agrees at 8 bases. The CDR3 extends over 15 amino acids. J was trimmed by 8 bases and V by 0 bases; bases with no gene match: 9. The V gene's germline CDR1 is SGHRS and CDR2 YFSETQ. As DNA, the CDR3 is TGCGCCAGCAGCTTGGATGGACAGGGATCTAGAGGCTACACCTTC. Translating gives CASSLDGQGSRGYTF.